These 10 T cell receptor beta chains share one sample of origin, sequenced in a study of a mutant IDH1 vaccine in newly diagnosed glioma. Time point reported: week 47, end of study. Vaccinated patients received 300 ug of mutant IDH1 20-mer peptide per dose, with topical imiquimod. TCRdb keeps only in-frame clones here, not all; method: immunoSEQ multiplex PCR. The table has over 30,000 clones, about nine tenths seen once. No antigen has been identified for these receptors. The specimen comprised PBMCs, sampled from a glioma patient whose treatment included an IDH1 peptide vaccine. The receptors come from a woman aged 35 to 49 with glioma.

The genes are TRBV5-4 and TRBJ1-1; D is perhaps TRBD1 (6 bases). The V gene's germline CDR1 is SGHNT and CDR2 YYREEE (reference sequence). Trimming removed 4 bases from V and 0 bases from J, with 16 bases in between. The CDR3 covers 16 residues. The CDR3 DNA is TGTGCCAGCAGCATGGCGACAGGCGCAGTGAACACTGAAGCTTTCTTT. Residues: CASSMATGAVNTEAFF.

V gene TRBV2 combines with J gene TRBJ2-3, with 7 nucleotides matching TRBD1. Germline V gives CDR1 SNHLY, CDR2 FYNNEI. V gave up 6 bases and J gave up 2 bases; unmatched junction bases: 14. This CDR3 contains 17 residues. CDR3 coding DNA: TGTGCCAGCAGACATTCGGCAGGGGGATACTACACAGATACGCAGTATTTT. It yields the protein CASRHSAGGYYTDTQYF. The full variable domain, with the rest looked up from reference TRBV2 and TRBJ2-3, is EPEVTQTPSHQVTQMGQEVILRCVPISNHLYFYWYRQILGQKVEFLVSFYNNEISEKSEIFDDQFSVERPDGSNFTLKIRSTKLEDSAMYFCASRHSAGGYYTDTQYFGPGTRLTVL.

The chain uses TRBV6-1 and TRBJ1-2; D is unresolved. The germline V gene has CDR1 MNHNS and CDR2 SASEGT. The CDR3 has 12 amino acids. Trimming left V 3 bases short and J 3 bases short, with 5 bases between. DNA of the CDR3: TGTGCCAGCAGTGAGGTAGACTATGGCTACACCTTC. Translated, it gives CASSEVDYGYTF.

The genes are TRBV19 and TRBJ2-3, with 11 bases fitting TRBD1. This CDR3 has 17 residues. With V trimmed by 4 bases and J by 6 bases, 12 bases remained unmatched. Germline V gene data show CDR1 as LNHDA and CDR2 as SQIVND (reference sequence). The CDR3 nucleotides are TGTGCCAGTAGTACCACACCCGGGACAGGGGGTTGGGATACGCAGTATTTT. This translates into CASSTTPGTGGWDTQYF.

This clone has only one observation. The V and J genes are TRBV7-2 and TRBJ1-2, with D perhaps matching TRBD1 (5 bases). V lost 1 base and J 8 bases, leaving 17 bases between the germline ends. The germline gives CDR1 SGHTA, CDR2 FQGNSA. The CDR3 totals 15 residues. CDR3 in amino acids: CASSLDSGSGRGYTF. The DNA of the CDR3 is TGTGCCAGCAGCTTAGATTCAGGGTCCGGGCGGGGCTACACCTTC.

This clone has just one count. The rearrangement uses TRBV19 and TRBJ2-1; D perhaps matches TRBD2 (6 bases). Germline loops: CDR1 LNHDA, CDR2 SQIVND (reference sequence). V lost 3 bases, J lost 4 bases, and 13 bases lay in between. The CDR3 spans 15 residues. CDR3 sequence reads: CASSIIVRGYNEQFF. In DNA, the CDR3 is TGTGCCAGTAGTATTATCGTCCGGGGGTACAATGAGCAGTTCTTC.

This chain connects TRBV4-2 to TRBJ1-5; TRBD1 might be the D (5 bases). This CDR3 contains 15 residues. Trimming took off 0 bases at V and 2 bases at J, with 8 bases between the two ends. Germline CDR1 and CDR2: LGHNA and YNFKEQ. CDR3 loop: CASSQEWGGNQPQHF. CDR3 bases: TGTGCCAGCAGCCAAGAGTGGGGGGGCAATCAGCCCCAGCATTTT.

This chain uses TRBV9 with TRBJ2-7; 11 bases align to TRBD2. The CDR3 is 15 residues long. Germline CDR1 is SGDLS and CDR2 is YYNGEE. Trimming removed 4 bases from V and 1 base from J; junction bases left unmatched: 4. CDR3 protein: CASSPGTSGSYEQYF. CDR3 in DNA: TGTGCCAGCAGCCCGGGGACTAGCGGATCCTACGAGCAGTACTTC.

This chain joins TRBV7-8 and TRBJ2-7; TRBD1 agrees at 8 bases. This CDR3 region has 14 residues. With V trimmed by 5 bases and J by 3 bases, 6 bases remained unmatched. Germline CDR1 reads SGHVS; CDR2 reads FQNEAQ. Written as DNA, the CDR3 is TGTGCCAGCAGCGAGACAGGGGTCCGCTACGAGCAGTACTTC. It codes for CASSETGVRYEQYF. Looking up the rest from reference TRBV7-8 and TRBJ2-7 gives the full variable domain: GAGVSQSPRYKVAKRGQDVALRCDPISGHVSLFWYQQALGQGPEFLTYFQNEAQLDKSGLPSDRFFAERPEGSVSTLKIQRTQQEDSAVYLCASSETGVRYEQYFGPGTRLTVT.

CDR3 bases: TGTGCCAGCAGCCCCCTAGGAGTCACGGGGATCGGCGAGCAGTACTTC. Translated, it gives CASSPLGVTGIGEQYF. This chain joins TRBV7-8 and TRBJ2-7; maybe TRBD2 (5 bases). The ends were cut back, 5 bases at V and 6 bases at J, with 23 bases in the middle. The CDR3 is 16 amino acids. The germline V gene encodes CDR1 SGHVS and CDR2 FQNEAQ.